The 27 T cell receptor beta chains below were found in one sample sequenced in a study of cytomegalovirus exposure and HLA in healthy donors. The PCR employed 60 Vbeta primers together with 13 Jbeta primers. Repertoires were generated with immunoSEQ multiplex PCR, while TCRdb's copy carries only in-frame clones and drops some. The sample records under 200,000 clones, about 75% being singletons. Sequenced material: PBMCs. The receptor set was obtained from a man aged 45-65 years in good health and CMV-seropositive.

The CDR3 nucleotides are TGCGCCAGCAGCTTGGGGAGTGACAGTCTCAGCTCCTACGAGCAGTACTTC. Translating gives CASSLGSDSLSSYEQYF. The chain has TRBV5-1 and TRBJ2-7; possibly TRBD1 for D (5 bases). The germline CDR1 and CDR2 sequences are SGHRS and YFSETQ. This CDR3 spans 17 amino acids. Between the trimmed V and J ends, which lost 0 bases and 0 bases, there was a span of 16 bases.

The chain is built from TRBV27 and TRBJ1-1; D call uncertain. Trimming cost V 0 bases and J 0 bases, with 8 bases left between them. This CDR3 region has 15 residues. CDR1 is MNHEY and CDR2 is SMNVEV in the germline V gene (reference sequence). CDR3 bases: TGTGCCAGCAGTTTATCCCCCGACATGAACACTGAAGCTTTCTTT. Translated: CASSLSPDMNTEAFF.

The chain links TRBV6-5 to TRBJ1-6; no definite D call. This CDR3 has 11 amino acids. Looked up from germline, CDR1 is MNHEY and CDR2 is SVGAGI. Trimming pared 5 bases from V and 7 bases from J, leaving 3 bases between. The CDR3 here is CASSENSPLHF. CDR3 bases: TGTGCCAGCAGTGAGAATTCACCCCTCCACTTT.

The chain carries TRBV2 and TRBJ2-3; 9 bases are shared with TRBD1. CDR3 length equals 16 residues. The ends lost 1 base at V and 3 bases at J; junction bases unmatched: 5. Germline V gene sequence: CDR1 SNHLY, CDR2 FYNNEI. CDR3 region: CASSEVRDRATDTQYF. The CDR3 DNA reads as TGTGCCAGCAGTGAAGTCCGGGACAGGGCAACAGATACGCAGTATTTT.

V and J are TRBV7-2 and TRBJ1-2, with a tentative D call TRBD1 (6 bases). CDR1 is SGHTA, CDR2 FQGNSA, per germline. V lost 2 bases to trimming and J lost 5 bases, with 15 bases between them. The CDR3 sequence is 15 residues long. CDR3 coding DNA: TGTGCCAGCAGCTTAACAGGGATAGCAAAGTATGGCTACACCTTC. Its translation: CASSLTGIAKYGYTF.

The chain couples TRBV28 to TRBJ2-7, with 8 positions matching TRBD2. Germline CDR1 MDHEN, CDR2 SYDVKM. The CDR3 is 18 residues long. V lost 10 bases and J lost 0; bases outside the gene matches: 20. CDR3 in amino acids: CAIRFGAGGEGGSYEQYF. CDR3 sequence (DNA): TGTGCCATCCGTTTTGGGGCGGGAGGAGAGGGGGGCTCCTACGAGCAGTACTTC. The whole variable domain, filled in from reference TRBV28 and TRBJ2-7, reads DVKVTQSSRYLVKRTGEKVFLECVQDMDHENMFWYRQDPGLGLRLIYFSYDVKMKEKGDIPEGYSVSREKKERFSLILESASTNQTSMYLCAIRFGAGGEGGSYEQYFGPGTRLTVT.

The chain's CDR3 is CASSPPAYRGADTQYF. DNA of the CDR3: TGTGCCAGCAGTCCACCTGCTTACAGGGGGGCAGATACGCAGTATTTT. The V and J genes are TRBV9 and TRBJ2-3, with 8 bases fitting TRBD1. The germline V gene encodes CDR1 SGDLS and CDR2 YYNGEE. J gave up 4 bases and V 5 bases, and 12 bases lay outside the gene matches. CDR3 length: 16 residues. The full variable domain, with the rest looked up from reference TRBV9 and TRBJ2-3, is DSGVTQTPKHLITATGQRVTLRCSPRSGDLSVYWYQQSLDQGLQFLIQYYNGEERAKGNILERFSAQQFPDLHSELNLSSLELGDSALYFCASSPPAYRGADTQYFGPGTRLTVL.

The V call is TRBV9, the J call TRBJ2-3; D remains unclear. CDR1 and CDR2 from the germline V gene are SGDLS and YYNGEE. The CDR3 consists of 13 residues. V lost 4 bases and J lost 1, with 7 bases in between. DNA for the CDR3: TGTGCCAGCAGCTTCTTAGGCACAGATACGCAGTATTTT. It translates to CASSFLGTDTQYF.

The rearrangement uses TRBV6-1 and TRBJ1-1, with D perhaps TRBD1 (5 bases). V lost 7 bases to trimming and J lost 1 base, with 10 bases between them. Per germline, CDR1 MNHNS and CDR2 SASEGT. The length of the CDR3 is 13 residues. The CDR3 coding sequence is TGTGCCAGCAAATCGACAGCGAACACTGAAGCTTTCTTT. Protein sequence: CASKSTANTEAFF.

The chain carries TRBV18 and TRBJ1-4; maybe TRBD1 (5 bases). The CDR3 consists of 14 residues. Trimming stripped 4 bases from V and 5 bases from J, with 11 bases between. CDR1 is KGHSH and CDR2 is LQKENI in the germline V gene. CDR3 sequence: CASSQGPLNEKLFF. The CDR3 DNA reads TGTGCCAGCTCACAGGGGCCGTTGAATGAAAAACTGTTTTTT.

In nucleotides, the CDR3 is TGTGCCAGCAGCGTGACACCCTCCTACGAGCAGTACGTC. Translation: CASSVTPSYEQYV. The chain carries TRBV2 and TRBJ2-7; D is undetermined. The V end lost 6 bases, the J end lost 0 bases, and 9 bases lay between the germline ends. The CDR3 runs 13 residues. The germline CDR1 and CDR2 sequences are SNHLY and FYNNEI.

The V and J genes are TRBV6-5 and TRBJ2-3; maybe TRBD2 (6 bases). The V gene lost 9 bases and the J gene lost 2 bases, with 18 bases spanning the gap. The germline gives CDR1 MNHEY, CDR2 SVGAGI. The CDR3 has 15 residues. CDR3 protein: CASNTRGPHTDTQYF. Written as DNA, the CDR3 is TGTGCCAGTAATACGCGGGGCCCTCACACAGATACGCAGTATTTT.

This rearrangement joins TRBV6-5 to TRBJ1-2, with 10 nucleotides matching TRBD1. The CDR3 loop spans 15 amino acids. J gave up 5 bases and V 5 bases, and 8 bases lay outside the gene matches. Germline CDR1 and CDR2: MNHEY and SVGAGI. CDR3 sequence: CASSPGQGGVYGYTF. DNA for the CDR3: TGTGCCAGCAGTCCCGGACAGGGGGGGGTTTATGGCTACACCTTC.

The rearrangement links TRBV6-5 to TRBJ1-3; D gene ambiguous. CDR1 is MNHEY and CDR2 is SVGAGI in the germline V gene. This CDR3 is 15 amino acids long. Trimming pared 6 bases from V and 3 bases from J, leaving 15 bases between. DNA for the CDR3: TGTGCCAGCAGGCAAATGCTCTCGGGTGGAAACACCATATATTTT. It yields the protein CASRQMLSGGNTIYF.

This chain connects TRBV27 to TRBJ2-7; D is possibly TRBD1 (5 bases). This CDR3 comprises 17 residues. Per germline, CDR1 MNHEY and CDR2 SMNVEV (reference sequence). Trimming removed 2 bases at V and 0 bases at J, with 17 bases between. The CDR3 nucleotides read TGTGCCAGCAGTTTAATTCGTAGGACAATTGGCTCCTACGAGCAGTACTTC. Translating gives CASSLIRRTIGSYEQYF.

The chain links TRBV9 to TRBJ2-3, with a possible D match to TRBD1 (6 bases). The CDR3 sequence is 15 residues long. The V gene lost 4 bases and the J gene lost 8 bases, with 20 bases spanning the gap. Germline V gene sequence: CDR1 SGDLS, CDR2 YYNGEE. CDR3 nucleotide sequence: TGTGCCAGCAGCTCCCGGGTCAGGGGCGCTACTACGCAGTATTTT. Its translation: CASSSRVRGATTQYF.

The CDR3 sequence: CASLNPTLTGLGETQYF. Written as DNA, the CDR3 is TGTGCCAGCCTAAATCCAACTCTGACAGGGCTCGGGGAGACCCAGTACTTC. The rearrangement links TRBV28 to TRBJ2-5; TRBD1 matches at 7 bases. This CDR3 is 17 amino acids long. The junction had 20 bases not matched to a gene; V was cut back by 8 bases and J by 5 bases. CDR1 MDHEN and CDR2 SYDVKM come from the germline V gene. The full variable domain, completed using reference TRBV28 and TRBJ2-5, is DVKVTQSSRYLVKRTGEKVFLECVQDMDHENMFWYRQDPGLGLRLIYFSYDVKMKEKGDIPEGYSVSREKKERFSLILESASTNQTSMYLCASLNPTLTGLGETQYFGPGTRLLVL.

This chain uses TRBV13 with TRBJ2-1, with 10 positions matching TRBD1. Trimming removed 5 bases from V and 3 bases from J; junction bases left unmatched: 4. This CDR3 has 15 residues. Germline V CDR1 and CDR2: PRHDT, FYEKMQ (reference sequence). The CDR3 coding sequence is TGTGCCAGCAGCCAACGGGACAGGGGCTACAATGAGCAGTTCTTC. Amino acid sequence: CASSQRDRGYNEQFF.

This chain links TRBV2 with TRBJ1-5; D unresolved. The CDR3 runs to 14 residues. The V end was cut by 4 bases, the J end by 4 bases, with 11 bases between. Germline V gene sequence: CDR1 SNHLY, CDR2 FYNNEI. Written as DNA, the CDR3 is TGTGCCAGCAGTGCTCGTGAGGGAAATCAGCCCCAGCATTTT. Encoded protein: CASSAREGNQPQHF. The full variable domain, with the rest looked up from reference TRBV2 and TRBJ1-5, is EPEVTQTPSHQVTQMGQEVILRCVPISNHLYFYWYRQILGQKVEFLVSFYNNEISEKSEIFDDQFSVERPDGSNFTLKIRSTKLEDSAMYFCASSAREGNQPQHFGDGTRLSIL.

CDR3 DNA: TGTGCCAGCAGCTTAGCAAGGACAGCAATAGAGACCCAGTACTTC. It yields the protein CASSLARTAIETQYF. The chain has TRBV7-8 and TRBJ2-5, with a weak D call TRBD1 (6 bases). The CDR3 spans 15 residues. The V gene's germline CDR1 is SGHVS and CDR2 FQNEAQ. The germline V and J ends were trimmed by 0 bases and 4 bases, with 12 bases remaining between them.

V gene TRBV7-9 combines with J gene TRBJ2-2; 8 positions match TRBD1. V trimming: 5 bases; J trimming: 6 bases; junction bases outside the gene matches: 8. The CDR3 has 15 amino acids. Germline V gene data show CDR1 as SEHNR and CDR2 as FQNEAQ (reference sequence). For the CDR3, the DNA is TGTGCCAGCAGCACCAACAGGGGGTCGTCCGGGGAGCTGTTTTTT. Protein: CASSTNRGSSGELFF.

The chain joins TRBV18 to TRBJ2-7; D gene uncertain. CDR1 is KGHSH and CDR2 is LQKENI in the germline V gene. The V gene lost 3 bases and the J gene lost 3 bases, with 6 bases spanning the gap. There are 12 residues in the CDR3. CDR3 protein: CASSPADYEQYF. In DNA form, the CDR3 reads TGTGCCAGCTCACCGGCAGACTACGAGCAGTACTTC. Full variable domain (outside the CDR3, taken from reference TRBV18 and TRBJ2-7): NAGVMQNPRHLVRRRGQEARLRCSPMKGHSHVYWYRQLPEEGLKFMVYLQKENIIDESGMPKERFSAEFPKEGPSILRIQQVVRGDSAAYFCASSPADYEQYFGPGTRLTVT.

The rearrangement links TRBV18 to TRBJ2-3, with 7 positions matching TRBD1. The CDR3 totals 14 residues. V dropped 2 bases and J dropped 5; count of bases not matched to a gene: 4. From germline, CDR1 is KGHSH and CDR2 LQKENI. The chain's CDR3 is CASSPGTVRDTQYF. CDR3 sequence (DNA): TGTGCCAGCTCACCAGGGACAGTGAGAGATACGCAGTATTTT.

V is TRBV2 and J is TRBJ1-5, with 8 bases fitting TRBD1. The CDR3 is 15 amino acids. Trimming at V came to 5 bases and at J to 3 bases, leaving 6 bases not matched to a gene. Germline CDR1 reads SNHLY; CDR2 reads FYNNEI. CDR3 nucleotides: TGTGCCAGCAGTCTAACAGGGGGAGTCAATCAGCCCCAGCATTTT. Protein: CASSLTGGVNQPQHF.

J is TRBJ2-7 and V is TRBV28; 9 bases match TRBD1. The germline V gene has CDR1 MDHEN and CDR2 SYDVKM. V shed 10 bases, J shed 0 bases, and the junction held 10 bases outside the gene matches. The CDR3 is 15 residues long. The CDR3 nucleotides are TGTGCCACCCGGGGAGGGACAGGGACCTCCTACGAGCAGTACTTC. Its translation: CATRGGTGTSYEQYF. The full variable domain, in which reference TRBV28 and TRBJ2-7 provide the parts outside the CDR3, is DVKVTQSSRYLVKRTGEKVFLECVQDMDHENMFWYRQDPGLGLRLIYFSYDVKMKEKGDIPEGYSVSREKKERFSLILESASTNQTSMYLCATRGGTGTSYEQYFGPGTRLTVT.

The chain employs TRBV5-1 and TRBJ2-7; 7 bases are shared with TRBD2. The CDR3 is 15 residues long. CDR1 and CDR2 from the germline V gene are SGHRS and YFSETQ. With 4 bases clipped from V and 1 base from J, the junction kept 8 bases outside the gene matches. Here the CDR3 reads CASSPAAGVSYEQYF. The CDR3, as DNA: TGCGCCAGCAGCCCGGCCGCGGGAGTATCCTACGAGCAGTACTTC.

This clone has a single count. The chain recombines TRBV19 with TRBJ1-5; possibly TRBD1 for D (5 bases). V was shortened by 7 bases and J by 0 bases, with 13 bases between the two germline ends. The CDR3 spans 15 residues. Per germline, CDR1 LNHDA and CDR2 SQIVND (reference sequence). The CDR3 DNA is TGTGCCAGTAACACCAGGGACTATAGCAATCAGCCCCAGCATTTT. Its protein is CASNTRDYSNQPQHF.